This T cell receptor (beta chain) was found in a study of radiation and T cells in renal cell carcinoma. Whole-study results and caveats: Pretreatment tumor biopsies were lacking, so baseline clonotypes are unknown. From baseline, blood top tumor clonotypes peaked at 2 weeks post-radiation.

The CDR3 consists of 15 residues. The germline gives CDR1 MNHEY, CDR2 SVGAGI. Trimming pared 10 bases from V and 8 bases from J, leaving 21 bases between. The time point denotes: baseline pretreatment blood. The treatment here: 15 Gy SBRT to primary tumor, nephrectomy 4 weeks later. Serial blood draws occurred at baseline and 2 and 4 weeks post-SBRT. Worth noting for this clone: Its specificity is unknown.

The assay was immunoSEQ multiplex PCR, and TCRdb's table has in-frame clones only and misses some. The table includes approximately 140,000 clones, approximately 87% detected once. The specimen comprised blood, sampled from a patient whose treatment included radiotherapy and nephrectomy. The TCR was taken from a woman between 45 and 65 years old with renal cell carcinoma. The chain uses TRBV6-5 and TRBJ1-6; D is perhaps TRBD1 (6 bases). The CDR3 sequence: CATKSPGQADSPLHF. The DNA for the CDR3 is TGTGCCACCAAAAGCCCGGGACAAGCGGATTCACCCCTCCACTTT.